This TCR beta chain comes out of a study of OX40 agonist ivuxolimab in advanced cancers. The wider study: Every patient in dose escalation had hepatocellular carcinoma, melanoma, renal cell or head and neck cancer. Whole-study findings and limits: Clones of CD4+ and CD8+ blood T cells grew by week 6 at doses of 0.1 to 3.0 mg/kg. CD8+ T cells were the subset that, on average, had more expanded clones than CD4+.

As regards this clone: Its antigen is not known.

The method was immunoSEQ multiplex PCR; TCRdb's version includes in-frame clones alone and lacks a portion of them. Counted here are around 80,000 clones, approximately 83% occurring once; the ten biggest clones make up 2.5% to 3.5%. CDR3 size: 16 residues. Germline loops: CDR1 SGHRS, CDR2 YFSETQ. Unmatched junction bases numbered 4, after V lost 0 bases and J lost 0 bases. The starting material was CD4+ or CD8+ T cells sorted from blood, obtained in a trial of the OX40 agonist ivuxolimab. The chain carries TRBV5-1 and TRBJ2-3, with 7 bases identical to TRBD2. The origin of this receptor is an adult with an advanced solid tumor such as melanoma, head and neck, liver or kidney cancer. The CDR3 here is CASSLAAGVSTDTQYF. CDR3 coding DNA: TGCGCCAGCAGCTTGGCCGCGGGGGTGAGCACAGATACGCAGTATTTT.